The 21 T cell receptor beta chains given below trace back to one sample, sequenced in a study of control samples from healthy donors and cancer patients. Sequencing was performed with immunoSEQ multiplex PCR; in TCRdb, only in-frame clones are kept and a portion is missing. Here the sample spans more than 100,000 clones, 75% to 95% being singletons. Sequenced: blood. The receptors originated from a man aged 18 to 35 in good health.

The V and J genes are TRBV5-1 and TRBJ2-7, with 11 bases lining up with TRBD1. V lost 4 bases, J lost 2 bases, and 8 bases stayed unmatched. From germline, CDR1 is SGHRS and CDR2 YFSETQ. The CDR3 is 16 amino acids. CDR3 loop: CASSTRTGGSTYEQYF. The CDR3 bases are TGCGCCAGCAGCACCCGGACAGGGGGCTCCACCTACGAGCAGTACTTC.

The genes are TRBV10-2 and TRBJ2-7; D is undetermined. The CDR3 length is 14 residues. Per the germline V gene, CDR1 is WSHSY and CDR2 is SAAADI. The germline V and J ends were trimmed by 3 bases and 1 base, with 10 bases remaining between them. The CDR3 reads CASSDPPRSYEQYF. Here the CDR3 DNA reads TGCGCCAGCAGTGACCCGCCCCGTTCCTACGAGCAGTACTTC.

V is TRBV27 and J is TRBJ2-1, with a weak D call TRBD1 (6 bases). The germline gives CDR1 MNHEY, CDR2 SMNVEV (reference sequence). V lost 6 bases to trimming and J lost 5 bases, with 17 bases between them. The CDR3 has 15 residues. CDR3 DNA sequence: TGTGCCAGCAGGGGGGCGAAAAAAAAGAACAATGAGCAGTTCTTC. Protein product: CASRGAKKKNNEQFF.

The chain carries TRBV5-8 and TRBJ1-5; D remains ambiguous. Germline V CDR1 and CDR2: SGHTS, YDEGEE. V was cut by 2 bases and J by 5 bases, with 8 bases left in between. The CDR3 covers 13 residues. This CDR3 reads CASSLRRDQPQHF. CDR3 nucleotides: TGTGCCAGCAGCTTAAGAAGAGATCAGCCCCAGCATTTT.

The rearrangement links TRBV5-1 to TRBJ2-2, with TRBD1 matching over 9 bases. V lost 0 bases and J lost 6; bases outside the gene matches: 3. From germline, CDR1 is SGHRS and CDR2 YFSETQ. This CDR3 has 15 residues. As DNA, the CDR3 is TGCGCCAGCAGCTTGGACGGGACAGGGCCCGGGGAGCTGTTTTTT. The encoded protein is CASSLDGTGPGELFF. Full variable domain (outside the CDR3, taken from reference TRBV5-1 and TRBJ2-2): KAGVTQTPRYLIKTRGQQVTLSCSPISGHRSVSWYQQTPGQGLQFLFEYFSETQRNKGNFPGRFSGRQFSNSRSEMNVSTLELGDSALYLCASSLDGTGPGELFFGEGSRLTVL.

In this sample, this clone turned up once. The chain recombines TRBV5-1 with TRBJ2-1; D may match TRBD1 or TRBD2 (7 bases each). Trimming stripped 4 bases from V and 4 bases from J, with 12 bases between. The CDR3 is made up of 14 amino acids. Germline V gene data show CDR1 as SGHRS and CDR2 as YFSETQ. CDR3 sequence: CASSGGDRYNEQFF. DNA of the CDR3: TGCGCCAGCAGCGGGGGGGACAGATACAATGAGCAGTTCTTC. The entire variable domain, with the rest obtained from reference TRBV5-1 and TRBJ2-1, is as follows: KAGVTQTPRYLIKTRGQQVTLSCSPISGHRSVSWYQQTPGQGLQFLFEYFSETQRNKGNFPGRFSGRQFSNSRSEMNVSTLELGDSALYLCASSGGDRYNEQFFGPGTRLTVL.

The chain links TRBV20-1 to TRBJ2-7; D not resolved. Trimming stripped 3 bases from V and 5 bases from J, with 11 bases between. The CDR3 is 12 residues long. CDR1 and CDR2 (germline): DFQATT, SNEGSKA (reference sequence). The CDR3 DNA sequence: TGCAGTGCTAGTTACGGGCTCGACGAGCAGTACTTC. Translation: CSASYGLDEQYF.

This chain uses TRBV4-1 with TRBJ2-7; D remains unclear. V gave up 3 bases and J gave up 3 bases, with 9 bases separating them. The CDR3 is 13 residues long. The germline CDR1 and CDR2 sequences are MGHRA and YSYEKL. The CDR3: CASSQTLYYEQYF. The CDR3 DNA is TGCGCCAGCAGCCAGACTCTATACTACGAGCAGTACTTC.

This clone was seen just once. The chain couples TRBV6-5 to TRBJ1-1; 8 bases are a match to TRBD1. CDR1 and CDR2 from the germline V gene are MNHEY and SVGAGI. The CDR3 consists of 14 residues. J was trimmed by 2 bases and V by 5 bases; bases with no gene match: 4. The CDR3 loop reads CASSLDRANTEAFF. CDR3 sequence (DNA): TGTGCCAGCAGTCTGGACAGGGCTAACACTGAAGCTTTCTTT.

The chain employs TRBV11-2 and TRBJ2-3; possible D gene TRBD2, 5 bases. Trimming removed 1 base from V and 2 bases from J, with 13 bases in between. This CDR3 has 16 residues. The germline gives CDR1 SGHAT, CDR2 FQNNGV. The CDR3 region has the DNA TGTGCCAGCAGCTTAGGAGCGGACGTCTTCACAGATACGCAGTATTTT. It codes for CASSLGADVFTDTQYF.

The chain's CDR3 is CASMLTGGTEAFF. The CDR3 DNA follows: TGTGCCAGCATGCTGACAGGGGGCACTGAAGCTTTCTTT. The chain couples TRBV3-1 (or the pseudogene TRBV3-2) to TRBJ1-1; TRBD1 aligns across 9 bases. Germline CDR1 is LGHDT and CDR2 is YNNKEL (reference sequence). V gave up 7 bases and J gave up 4 bases; unmatched junction bases: 4. The CDR3 is 13 amino acids.

This sequence joins TRBV6-6 and TRBJ1-6; maybe TRBD1 (6 bases). This CDR3 has 15 residues. Trimming took off 5 bases at V and 10 bases at J, with 18 bases between the two ends. The germline CDR1 and CDR2 sequences are MNHNY and SVGAGI (reference sequence). Written as DNA, the CDR3 is TGTGCCAGCAGTAATGGGGGCCAAGGGGGGTCACCCCTCCACTTT. It yields the protein CASSNGGQGGSPLHF.

The chain recombines TRBV18 with TRBJ1-1, with D uncertain. The CDR3 has 13 residues. The V end was cut by 1 base, the J end by 3 bases, with 6 bases between. Germline CDR1 and CDR2: KGHSH and LQKENI. CDR3 loop: CASSPRGDTEAFF. The DNA for the CDR3 is TGTGCCAGCTCACCACGAGGCGACACTGAAGCTTTCTTT.

The rearrangement joins TRBV30 to TRBJ1-6; TRBD1 matches at 10 bases. CDR3 length: 17 residues. V lost 3 bases, J lost 6 bases, and 11 bases stayed unmatched. The germline V gene has CDR1 GTSNPN and CDR2 SVGIG (reference sequence). This CDR3 is CAWSGTGVPDLNSPLHF. CDR3 nucleotide sequence: TGTGCCTGGAGCGGGACAGGGGTTCCGGACCTTAATTCACCCCTCCACTTT.

The J gene is TRBJ2-7, the V gene TRBV5-1; TRBD1 matches 9 bases. The V and J ends lost 4 bases and 7 bases, in that order; junction bases with no gene match: 9. Germline V gene lookup returns CDR1 SGHRS and CDR2 YFSETQ. The CDR3 totals 14 residues. This CDR3 is CASSLSGTGREQYF. CDR3 nucleotides: TGCGCCAGCAGCCTGTCAGGGACAGGGAGGGAGCAGTACTTC. The whole variable domain, remainder taken from reference TRBV5-1 and TRBJ2-7, is KAGVTQTPRYLIKTRGQQVTLSCSPISGHRSVSWYQQTPGQGLQFLFEYFSETQRNKGNFPGRFSGRQFSNSRSEMNVSTLELGDSALYLCASSLSGTGREQYFGPGTRLTVT.

This chain connects TRBV7-9 to TRBJ2-4; the match to TRBD2 covers 10 bases. This CDR3 spans 14 amino acids. V lost 6 bases, J lost 9 bases, and 8 bases stayed unmatched. Germline V gene sequence: CDR1 SEHNR, CDR2 FQNEAQ (reference sequence). CDR3 amino acids: CASSIGTSDGIQYF. As DNA, the CDR3 is TGTGCCAGCAGTATAGGGACTAGCGACGGCATTCAGTACTTC.

The gene calls are TRBV27 and TRBJ1-2; 7 bases are shared with TRBD1. Germline V lookup: CDR1 MNHEY, CDR2 SMNVEV (reference sequence). CDR3 length: 13 amino acids. With V trimmed by 3 bases and J by 6 bases, 4 bases remained unmatched. CDR3 sequence reads: CASSFGGGNGYTF. CDR3 DNA sequence: TGTGCCAGCAGTTTTGGAGGGGGCAATGGCTACACCTTC.

The chain couples TRBV7-9 to TRBJ1-5; the D gene is possibly TRBD1 (5 bases). V lost 0 bases and J lost 4, with 13 bases in between. Germline-derived CDR1 and CDR2 are SEHNR and FQNEAQ (reference sequence). The CDR3 is 16 amino acids. DNA for the CDR3: TGTGCCAGCAGCTTAGCCTACCAGGGTCGAAATCAGCCCCAGCATTTT. This codes for CASSLAYQGRNQPQHF.

The V and J genes are TRBV7-8 and TRBJ1-1; no definite D call. The ends were cut back, 1 base at V and 3 bases at J, with 6 bases in the middle. The CDR3 runs to 13 residues. Germline V gives CDR1 SGHVS, CDR2 FQNEAQ. CDR3 protein: CASSLDSYTEAFF. The CDR3, as DNA: TGTGCCAGCAGCTTAGACAGCTACACTGAAGCTTTCTTT.

This sequence joins TRBV15 and TRBJ1-6; possible D gene TRBD1, 6 bases. From germline, CDR1 is LNHNV and CDR2 YYDKDF (reference sequence). CDR3 size: 17 residues. Between the trimmed V and J ends, which lost 1 base and 4 bases, there was a span of 14 bases. The CDR3 DNA reads TGTGCCACCAGCAGAGTCATGGGGGGCATTTATAATTCACCCCTCCACTTT. Protein product: CATSRVMGGIYNSPLHF.

The chain carries TRBV9 and TRBJ1-2, with 7 bases lining up with TRBD1. The CDR3 is made up of 15 amino acids. Germline CDR1 SGDLS, CDR2 YYNGEE. The V and J ends lost 4 bases and 5 bases, in that order; junction bases with no gene match: 11. The CDR3 coding sequence is TGTGCCAGCAGCTCCCGACAGGGATTAGGGTATGGCTACACCTTC. This codes for CASSSRQGLGYGYTF.